This T cell receptor (beta chain) originates from a study of blood T cell repertoires in COVID-19. Unmatched junction bases numbered 5, after V lost 6 bases and J lost 5 bases. The CDR3 covers 14 residues. CDR1 is MDHEN and CDR2 is SYDVKM in the germline V gene. Original processing notes: Counts of nucleated cells, estimated from reference gene primer amplification, were obtained. Method: immunoSEQ multiplex PCR; TCRdb's copy keeps in-frame clones and lacks some. That table gives V, J and clone size, and the DNA gave D and trimming. The sample has hundreds of thousands of clones, over 75% seen once. Membership in each cohort depended on participant-reported clinical history.

The source of this sequence is a young man who had recovered from COVID-19. The sample taken for sequencing was PBMCs or T cells enriched from blood (not recorded which). The V and J genes are TRBV28 and TRBJ2-1; TRBD1 matches 9 bases. The CDR3 is CASSRDRVDNEQFF. The CDR3 coding sequence is TGTGCCAGCAGCCGGGACAGGGTTGACAATGAGCAGTTCTTC.